Presented here are 8 T cell receptor beta chains from one specimen sequenced in a study of Graves' ophthalmopathy and Graves' hyperthyroidism. RNA transcripts were the template, and TCR beta CDR3 regions were amplified from them. The workflow started with a first-round RT-PCR run with HTBI primers and then moved on to a second-round multiplex PCR. TCRdb reprocessed the multiplex PCR reads with MiXCR, giving one entry per CDR3 protein. The profile covers more than 550,000 distinct CDR3 sequences, with roughly 41% appearing a single time and under 3.5% taken by the ten largest. The specimen was peripheral blood. These receptors originate from an adult man with Graves' ophthalmopathy.

Ten or more counts support this clonotype. V is TRBV20-1 and J is TRBJ1-4; D ambiguous. Germline values: CDR1 DFQATT, CDR2 SNEGSKA (reference sequence). The CDR3 length is 13 residues. Trimming removed 7 bases from V and 5 bases from J, with 14 bases in between. The CDR3 coding sequence is TGCAGTGTTCCGGGGTCGGGAAATGAAAAACTGTTTTTT. This sequence encodes CSVPGSGNEKLFF.

Details on this clonotype: One end of the junction is discordant with germline, which a read error may explain. V and J are TRBV7-3 and TRBJ2-7; no reliable D call. CDR1 and CDR2 from the germline V gene are SGHTA and FQGTGA. This CDR3 is built from 13 residues. In nucleotides, the CDR3 is TGTGCCTGCAGCTTATCTGGGGCCTACGAGCAGTACTTC. The encoded protein is CACSLSGAYEQYF.

This clonotype is a singleton in its sample. V is TRBV10-3 and J is TRBJ1-6; D is possibly TRBD1 (6 bases). The CDR3 loop spans 13 amino acids. CDR1 and CDR2 from the germline V gene are ENHRY and SYGVKD. V lost 10 bases and J lost 10, with 17 bases in between. CDR3 sequence: CATSVGGKSPLHF. The CDR3 nucleotides read TGTGCCACCTCGGTGGGGGGCAAATCACCCCTCCACTTT.

The V call is TRBV25-1, the J call TRBJ2-7, with 7 bases fitting TRBD1. CDR3 size: 13 residues. Germline lookup yields CDR1 MGHDK and CDR2 SYGVNS. V dropped 8 bases and J dropped 6; count of bases not matched to a gene: 10. CDR3 sequence: CASAVGQSGEQYF. Written as DNA, the CDR3 is TGTGCCAGCGCCGTGGGACAGAGCGGCGAGCAGTACTTC.

For this clonotype: A much larger clone sits a single nucleotide away, making a read error possible. The chain carries TRBV15 and TRBJ1-2; TRBD1 might be the D (5 bases). Germline V gene lookup returns CDR1 LNHNV and CDR2 YYDKDF (reference sequence). Trimming pared 8 bases from V and 8 bases from J, leaving 15 bases between. This CDR3 region has 12 residues. The CDR3 bases are TGTGCCACCCTGTTACCGGGGGAAGGCTACACCTTC. The encoded protein is CATLLPGEGYTF.

The table lists this clonotype with many counts. The chain joins TRBV7-9 to TRBJ2-5; TRBD2 matches at 8 bases. The trim removed 1 base at V and 3 bases at J, leaving 10 bases unmatched. The CDR3 covers 17 residues. Looked up from germline, CDR1 is SEHNR and CDR2 is FQNEAQ (reference sequence). Here the CDR3 reads CASSLGTSSRLEETQYF. Here the CDR3 DNA reads TGTGCCAGCAGCTTAGGGACTAGCTCGAGGTTGGAAGAGACCCAGTACTTC.

This clonotype was seen ten or more times. The genes are TRBV7-9 and TRBJ1-6; perhaps TRBD1 as D (5 bases). Germline CDR1 reads SEHNR; CDR2 reads FQNEAQ (reference sequence). V lost 1 base to trimming and J lost 5 bases, with 9 bases between them. The CDR3 spans 15 residues. The CDR3 region is CASSLGGVNNSPLHF. DNA of the CDR3: TGTGCCAGCAGCTTAGGAGGGGTGAATAATTCACCCCTCCACTTT. Filled out from reference TRBV7-9 and TRBJ1-6, the complete variable domain reads DTGVSQNPRHKITKRGQNVTFRCDPISEHNRLYWYRQTLGQGPEFLTYFQNEAQLEKSRLLSDRFSAERPKGSFSTLEIQRTEQGDSAMYLCASSLGGVNNSPLHFGNGTRLTVT.

J is TRBJ2-7 and V is TRBV19, with D perhaps matching TRBD2 (5 bases). V was trimmed by 1 base and J by 0 bases, leaving 10 bases between them. Per the germline V gene, CDR1 is LNHDA and CDR2 is SQIVND (reference sequence). CDR3 length equals 15 residues. The CDR3 nucleotides read TGTGCCAGTAGTATAGGGGTTGGGAGCTCCTACGAGCAGTACTTC. Translation gives CASSIGVGSSYEQYF.